One and the same sample provided the 5 T cell receptor beta chains below, sequenced in a study of shared clonotypes between healthy human individuals. The protocol was immunoSEQ multiplex PCR, while the TCRdb copy is restricted to in-frame clones and leaves out a portion. Among about 490,000 clones listed, roughly 80% were seen once. The specimen sequenced was PBMCs. These receptors were obtained from a middle-aged woman in good health. Some clones in this sample may be carry-over from other donors' samples.

The genes are TRBV2 and TRBJ1-1, with 10 bases identical to TRBD1. CDR1 and CDR2 from the germline V gene are SNHLY and FYNNEI. V lost 9 bases, J lost 1 base, and 2 bases stayed unmatched. The CDR3 is made up of 13 amino acids. The CDR3 nucleotides are TGTGCCAGTGGGACAGGGGCGAACACTGAAGCTTTCTTT. Translation: CASGTGANTEAFF. Variable domain in full (rest from reference TRBV2 and TRBJ1-1): EPEVTQTPSHQVTQMGQEVILRCVPISNHLYFYWYRQILGQKVEFLVSFYNNEISEKSEIFDDQFSVERPDGSNFTLKIRSTKLEDSAMYFCASGTGANTEAFFGQGTRLTVV.

The V and J genes are TRBV7-2 and TRBJ2-7, with D perhaps TRBD2 (6 bases). Between the trimmed V and J ends, which lost 2 bases and 3 bases, there was a span of 11 bases. The CDR3 has 14 residues. Germline lookup yields CDR1 SGHTA and CDR2 FQGNSA. DNA for the CDR3: TGTGCCAGCAGCTTATTCGGGGAGGTCTACGAGCAGTACTTC. It is translated as CASSLFGEVYEQYF.

The chain joins TRBV7-2 to TRBJ1-1, with 7 positions matching TRBD1. The CDR3 is 14 amino acids. Unmatched junction bases numbered 4, after V lost 5 bases and J lost 1 base. Looked up from germline, CDR1 is SGHTA and CDR2 is FQGNSA. CDR3 loop: CASSERTGNTEAFF. CDR3 coding DNA: TGTGCCAGCAGCGAACGGACAGGGAACACTGAAGCTTTCTTT.

This clone was seen repeatedly, ten times or more. The same CDR3 arises from other DNA sequences in this sample as well. The genes are TRBV5-1 and TRBJ2-2; 8 bases match TRBD2. The germline CDR1 and CDR2 sequences are SGHRS and YFSETQ. This CDR3 is 16 amino acids long. V was pared by 1 base and J by 3 bases, with 5 bases of the junction left unmatched. The CDR3 DNA reads as TGCGCCAGCAGCTTGAGAACTAGCGGTGACACCGGGGAGCTGTTTTTT. It translates to CASSLRTSGDTGELFF.

The V and J genes are TRBV5-4 and TRBJ2-5, with 9 bases identical to TRBD1. V was clipped by 4 bases and J by 1 base; unmatched bases: 2. This CDR3 contains 14 residues. The germline CDR1 and CDR2 sequences are SGHNT and YYREEE (reference sequence). This chain's CDR3 is CASSPGQGQETQYF. The DNA of the CDR3 is TGTGCCAGCAGCCCGGGACAGGGCCAAGAGACCCAGTACTTC. The full variable domain, in which reference TRBV5-4 and TRBJ2-5 provide the parts outside the CDR3, is ETGVTQSPTHLIKTRGQQVTLRCSSQSGHNTVSWYQQALGQGPQFIFQYYREEENGRGNFPPRFSGLQFPNYSSELNVNALELDDSALYLCASSPGQGQETQYFGPGTRLLVL.